This T cell receptor beta chain was retrieved from a study of T cells in Graves' hyperthyroidism and ophthalmopathy. Study-wide results and limits: Among thyroid clonotypes expanded above 0.001, most also appeared in blood.

Patients between 18 and 65 years old had hyperthyroidism, newly diagnosed and lasting under 2 months. 10 ml fresh peripheral blood yielded the PBMCs. TCR beta CDR3 regions were amplified from RNA transcripts. A set of HTBI primers served as the primers for a first-round RT-PCR of the TCR CDR3. TCRdb ran MiXCR on the multiplex PCR reads and lists one entry per CDR3 protein. The profile shows fewer than 350,000 distinct CDR3 sequences, roughly 15% of them singletons. This clonotype was observed many times. Its cognate antigen is unknown. V was trimmed by 10 bases and J by 5 bases, leaving 20 bases between them. There are 14 residues in the CDR3. Germline values: CDR1 SNHLY, CDR2 FYNNEI.

The receptor was derived from a woman between 45 and 60 years old with Graves' hyperthyroidism that later progressed to Graves' ophthalmopathy. The J gene is TRBJ1-1, the V gene TRBV2; possible D gene TRBD1, 5 bases. The sample taken for sequencing was blood. The CDR3 spells CAIGMGRSVTEAFF. CDR3 in DNA: TGTGCCATAGGGATGGGACGGTCCGTAACTGAAGCTTTCTTT.